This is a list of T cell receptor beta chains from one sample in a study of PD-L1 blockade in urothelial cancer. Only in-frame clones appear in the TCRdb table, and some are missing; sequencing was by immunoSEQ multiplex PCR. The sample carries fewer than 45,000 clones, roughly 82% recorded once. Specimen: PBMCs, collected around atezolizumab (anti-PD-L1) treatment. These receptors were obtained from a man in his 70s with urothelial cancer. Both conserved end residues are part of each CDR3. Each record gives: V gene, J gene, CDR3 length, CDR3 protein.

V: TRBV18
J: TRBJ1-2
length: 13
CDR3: CASSPGTGFGYTF

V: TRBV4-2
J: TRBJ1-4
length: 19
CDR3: CASSQEWLATIPTNEKLFF

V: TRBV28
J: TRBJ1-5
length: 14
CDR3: CASSLPGGNQPQHF

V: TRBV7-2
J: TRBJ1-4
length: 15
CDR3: CASSPRDSRNEKLFF

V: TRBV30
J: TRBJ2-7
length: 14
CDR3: CAWSVGTGGYEQYF

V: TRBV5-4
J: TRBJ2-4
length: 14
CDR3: CASSLGGSKNIQYF

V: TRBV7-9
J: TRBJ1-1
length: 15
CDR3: CASTPTGGGNTEAFF

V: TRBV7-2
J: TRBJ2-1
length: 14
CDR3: CASSSPPSGEVLFF

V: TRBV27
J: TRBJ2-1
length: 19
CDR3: CASSLSAIGLAGDYNEQFF

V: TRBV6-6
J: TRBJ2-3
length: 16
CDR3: CASSMDGTSGTDTQYF

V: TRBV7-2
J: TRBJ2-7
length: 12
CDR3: CASSSQGVEQYF

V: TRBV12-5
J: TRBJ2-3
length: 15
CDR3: CASGRSGGAGDTQYF

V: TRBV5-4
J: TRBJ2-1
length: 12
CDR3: CASSLSGEAQFF

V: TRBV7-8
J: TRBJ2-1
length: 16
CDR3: CASSLDWRTSYNEQFF

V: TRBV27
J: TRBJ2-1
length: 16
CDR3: CASSSLGSGQHNEQFF

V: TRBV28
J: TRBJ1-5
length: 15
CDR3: CASRSNSRYNQPQHF

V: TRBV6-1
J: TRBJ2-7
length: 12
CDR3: CASSGTAYEQYF

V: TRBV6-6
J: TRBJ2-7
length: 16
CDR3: CASSSSRQKRGNEQYF

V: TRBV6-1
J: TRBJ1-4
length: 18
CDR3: CASSERRGRVGVAEKLFF

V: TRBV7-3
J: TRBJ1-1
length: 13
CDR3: CASSLSWNTEAFF

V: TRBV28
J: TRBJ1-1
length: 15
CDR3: CASSRSGQGDTEAFF

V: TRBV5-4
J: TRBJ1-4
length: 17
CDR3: CASSPGTGRATNEKLFF

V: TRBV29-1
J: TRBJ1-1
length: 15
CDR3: CSVALLQGMNTEAFF

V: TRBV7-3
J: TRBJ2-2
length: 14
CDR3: CASSRNRDTGELFF

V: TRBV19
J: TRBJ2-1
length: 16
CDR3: CASSIDAAGGSNEQFF

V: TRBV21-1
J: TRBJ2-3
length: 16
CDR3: CASSKRLAGETDTQYF

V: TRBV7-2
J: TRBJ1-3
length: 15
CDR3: CASSFITGRGNTIYF

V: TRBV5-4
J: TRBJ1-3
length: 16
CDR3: CASSSGRQGSGNTIYF

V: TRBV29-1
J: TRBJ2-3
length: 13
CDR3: CSVERGRGDTQYF

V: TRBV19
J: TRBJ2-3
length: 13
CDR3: CASGTGRTDTQYF

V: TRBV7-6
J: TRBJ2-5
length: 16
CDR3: CASSRGIAGVLGTQYF

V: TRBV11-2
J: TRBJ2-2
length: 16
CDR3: CASRTGLALNTGELFF

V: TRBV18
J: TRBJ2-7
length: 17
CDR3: CASSLLLQGARPYEQYF

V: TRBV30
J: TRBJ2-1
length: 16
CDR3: CAWSRGLAGLYNEQFF

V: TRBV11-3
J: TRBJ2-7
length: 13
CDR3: CASSLGTAVEQYF

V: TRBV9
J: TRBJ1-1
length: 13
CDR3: CASSGFPGTEAFF

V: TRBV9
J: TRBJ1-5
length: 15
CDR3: CASSVGGWSNQPQHF

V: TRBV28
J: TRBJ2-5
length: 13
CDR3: CASSGTGRETQYF

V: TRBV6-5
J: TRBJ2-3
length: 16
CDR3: CASSYSGTGGANTQYF

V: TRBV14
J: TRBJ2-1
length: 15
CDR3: CASSPTSGRYNEQFF

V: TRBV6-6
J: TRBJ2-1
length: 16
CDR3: CASSPDPGGRRGEQFF

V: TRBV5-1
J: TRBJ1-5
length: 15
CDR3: CASSPSGRGDQPQHF

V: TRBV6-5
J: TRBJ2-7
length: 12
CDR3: CASRGTLYEQYF

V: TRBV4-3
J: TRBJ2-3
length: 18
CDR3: CASSQAPRSGGARDTQYF

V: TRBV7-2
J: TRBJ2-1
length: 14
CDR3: CASSFANRGDEQFF

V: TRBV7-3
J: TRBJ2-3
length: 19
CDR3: CASSFPPGTSGRGGGTQYF

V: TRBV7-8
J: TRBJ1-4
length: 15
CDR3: CASSSPPGSNEKLFF

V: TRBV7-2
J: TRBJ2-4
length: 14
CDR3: CASSRWGIRDIQYF

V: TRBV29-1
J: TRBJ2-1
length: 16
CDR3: CSVGGHSGTTYNEQFF

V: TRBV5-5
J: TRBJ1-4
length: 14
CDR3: CASSSAGGNEKLFF

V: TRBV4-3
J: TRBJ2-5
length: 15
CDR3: CASSQVGEGLETQYF

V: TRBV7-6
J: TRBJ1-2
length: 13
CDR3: CASSLAWADGYTF

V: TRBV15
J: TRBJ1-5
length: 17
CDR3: CATSRVAQGTMYQPQHF

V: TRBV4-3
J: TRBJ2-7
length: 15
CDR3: CASSQERAGRWEQYF

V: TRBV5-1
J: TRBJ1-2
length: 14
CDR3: CASSLDPRGNGYTF